This T cell receptor beta chain is drawn from a study of T cell clonality in common variable immunodeficiency. The sample holds many counts of this clone. Repertoires were generated with immunoSEQ multiplex PCR, while TCRdb's copy carries only in-frame clones and drops some. The sample holds 25,000 to 35,000 clones, and no clone turns up only once. The sequence was collected from a person between 18 and 70 years old in good health. The sample consisted of peripheral blood mononuclear cells.

Incomplete CDR3 DNA: TGCGCCAGCAGCCCGGACAGGGGCCTGGGGGATGAAAAA. It codes for CASSPDRGLGDEK. The entire CDR3 protein reads CASSPDRGLGDEKLFF. The chain couples TRBV5-1 to TRBJ1-4; 9 nucleotides line up with TRBD1. The sequenced fragment ends 3 residues before the CDR3 boundary, so the rest is inferred from the germline J gene. CDR1 SGHRS and CDR2 YFSETQ come from the germline V gene. The CDR3 is 16 amino acids. After removal of 4 bases from V and 6 bases from J, the junction contained 10 bases not matched to a gene. The variable domain in full, with the rest retrieved from reference TRBV5-1 and TRBJ1-4, is KAGVTQTPRYLIKTRGQQVTLSCSPISGHRSVSWYQQTPGQGLQFLFEYFSETQRNKGNFPGRFSGRQFSNSRSEMNVSTLELGDSALYLCASSPDRGLGDEKLFFGSGTQLSVL.